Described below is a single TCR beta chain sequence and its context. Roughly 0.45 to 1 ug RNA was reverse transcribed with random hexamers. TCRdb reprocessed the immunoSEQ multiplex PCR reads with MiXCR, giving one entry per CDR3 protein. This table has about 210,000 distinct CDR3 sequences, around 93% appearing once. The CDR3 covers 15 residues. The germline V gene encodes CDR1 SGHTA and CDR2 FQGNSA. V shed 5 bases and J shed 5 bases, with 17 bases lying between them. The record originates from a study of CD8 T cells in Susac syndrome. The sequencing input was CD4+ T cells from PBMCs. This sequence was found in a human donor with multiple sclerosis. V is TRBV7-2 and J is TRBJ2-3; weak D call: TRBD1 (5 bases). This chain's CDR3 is CASSSRSSGKDTQYF. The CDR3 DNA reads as TGTGCCAGCAGCAGCCGGTCCTCAGGGAAAGATACGCAGTATTTT.